This T cell receptor beta chain is from a study of Graves' ophthalmopathy and Graves' hyperthyroidism. Study results and caveats: Among thyroid clonotypes expanded above 0.001 frequency, most also appeared in blood.

Stable hyperthyroidism denotes an absence of ophthalmopathy throughout 18 months of follow-up. No donor had other autoimmune disease, uncontrolled infection, pregnancy or lactation. Physicians reached a diagnosis by relying on clinical symptoms, serum thyroxine, TRAb, thyroid ultrasound and orbital computed tomography. This clonotype was seen at least ten times. The antigen is unknown. This CDR3 is 14 amino acids long. J gave up 9 bases and V 6 bases, and 14 bases lay outside the gene matches. CDR1 and CDR2 (germline): DFQATT, SNEGSKA (reference sequence). Transcripts of RNA were the source for amplifying TCR beta CDR3 regions. Investigators did first-round RT-PCR with HTBI primers, then second-round multiplex PCR. TCRdb independently ran MiXCR on the multiplex PCR reads; one entry per CDR3 protein. The sample includes hundreds of thousands of distinct CDR3 sequences, roughly 21% seen only once; the top ten take around 3%.

The TCR sequence derives from a woman in her late teens or twenties with stable Graves' hyperthyroidism. The rearrangement joins TRBV20-1 to TRBJ2-5; 9 bases match TRBD2. The specimen sequenced was peripheral blood. The CDR3 coding sequence is TGCAGTGCAGAAGGCGGGAGGGCCATAGATGCCCAGTACTTC. As protein: CSAEGGRAIDAQYF.